Listed here are 17 T cell receptor beta chains from one sample, sequenced in a study of blood T cell repertoires in COVID-19. Repertoires were generated with immunoSEQ multiplex PCR, while TCRdb's copy carries only in-frame clones and drops some. Of under 200,000 clones in the sample, approximately 85% were seen once. The sample consisted of peripheral blood. The receptors come from a woman aged 55-70 years with COVID-19, enrolled during active disease.

The CDR3 loop is CASSRTGDSGRETQYF. Here the CDR3 DNA reads TGTGCCAGCTCACGTACTGGGGACTCCGGGAGAGAGACCCAGTACTTC. This rearrangement joins TRBV18 to TRBJ2-5; perhaps TRBD2 as D (6 bases). The CDR3 is 16 residues long. Germline V lookup: CDR1 KGHSH, CDR2 LQKENI. V was clipped by 4 bases and J by 4 bases, with 19 bases between them.

This clone was picked up many times. The chain recombines TRBV6-2 or TRBV6-3 with TRBJ2-3; weak D call: TRBD2 (6 bases). The germline V gene has CDR1 MNHEY and CDR2 SVGEGT. The CDR3 is 16 amino acids. With 4 bases removed from V and 1 base from J, the gap between germline ends came to 15 bases. CDR3 region: CASSLSRERGTDTQYF. CDR3 in DNA: TGTGCCAGCAGTTTATCCCGGGAGAGGGGCACAGATACGCAGTATTTT.

The DNA for the CDR3 is TGTGCCAGCAGTCCAGGGGAACTTGAGCAGTTCTTC. Amino acids: CASSPGELEQFF. The V and J genes are TRBV2 and TRBJ2-1; possible D gene TRBD1, 6 bases. Per the germline V gene, CDR1 is SNHLY and CDR2 is FYNNEI. Trimming stripped 5 bases from V and 9 bases from J, with 11 bases between. The CDR3 is made up of 12 amino acids.

This clone was detected only once. The chain joins TRBV11-2 to TRBJ2-3; 10 nucleotides align to TRBD1. This CDR3 region has 16 residues. Per germline, CDR1 SGHAT and CDR2 FQNNGV. V dropped 5 bases and J dropped 1; count of bases not matched to a gene: 6. In nucleotides, the CDR3 is TGTGCCAGCAGCCGGCGGACAGGGGGAGGCACAGATACGCAGTATTTT. Translated, it gives CASSRRTGGGTDTQYF.

The J gene is TRBJ2-3, the V gene TRBV6-5, with TRBD1 identical over 8 bases. Unmatched junction bases numbered 6, after V lost 6 bases and J lost 4 bases. The germline V gene has CDR1 MNHEY and CDR2 SVGAGI. The CDR3 sequence is 14 residues long. CDR3 loop: CASRRTGSSDTQYF. The CDR3 DNA is TGTGCCAGCAGGCGGACAGGGTCCTCAGATACGCAGTATTTT.

This chain joins TRBV15 and TRBJ2-1; no clear D gene. The V end was cut by 0 bases, the J end by 8 bases, with 5 bases between. Looked up from germline, CDR1 is LNHNV and CDR2 is YYDKDF (reference sequence). The CDR3 spans 12 residues. The CDR3 is CATSRDSDEQFF. The CDR3 DNA reads TGTGCCACCAGCAGAGATTCCGATGAGCAGTTCTTC. Supplemented by reference TRBV15 and TRBJ2-1, the full variable domain reads DAMVIQNPRYQVTQFGKPVTLSCSQTLNHNVMYWYQQKSSQAPKLLFHYYDKDFNNEADTPDNFQSRRPNTSFCFLDIRSPGLGDTAMYLCATSRDSDEQFFGPGTRLTVL.

In DNA, the CDR3 is TGCGCCAGCAGCTTGGATACAGTGAACACTGAAGCTTTCTTT. This encodes CASSLDTVNTEAFF. The gene calls are TRBV5-1 and TRBJ1-1; D gene unclear. V shed 0 bases and J shed 0 bases, with 6 bases lying between them. Germline loops: CDR1 SGHRS, CDR2 YFSETQ. This CDR3 contains 14 residues. The full variable domain, in which reference TRBV5-1 and TRBJ1-1 provide the parts outside the CDR3, is KAGVTQTPRYLIKTRGQQVTLSCSPISGHRSVSWYQQTPGQGLQFLFEYFSETQRNKGNFPGRFSGRQFSNSRSEMNVSTLELGDSALYLCASSLDTVNTEAFFGQGTRLTVV.

This chain joins TRBV19 and TRBJ1-5; D might be TRBD1 (5 bases). CDR1 is LNHDA and CDR2 is SQIVND in the germline V gene (reference sequence). The CDR3 spans 16 residues. With 3 bases removed from V and 6 bases from J, the gap between germline ends came to 18 bases. In nucleotides, the CDR3 is TGTGCCAGTAGTATGAGACAAACGGCCGGGGGTCAGCCCCAGCATTTT. It translates to CASSMRQTAGGQPQHF.

The J gene is TRBJ1-6, the V gene TRBV27, with TRBD1 matching 9 bases. The CDR3 totals 16 residues. J lost 10 bases, V lost 5 bases, and 12 bases had no gene match. The V gene's germline CDR1 is MNHEY and CDR2 SMNVEV (reference sequence). The CDR3 DNA sequence: TGTGCCAGCAGTGCTCGGGAGGACAGGGGTTTCTCACCCCTCCACTTT. Translated: CASSAREDRGFSPLHF.

This sequence joins TRBV9 and TRBJ2-4, with a tentative D call TRBD2 (5 bases). The germline V gene has CDR1 SGDLS and CDR2 YYNGEE. The length of the CDR3 is 13 residues. Trimming removed 4 bases from V and 4 bases from J, with 9 bases in between. CDR3 nucleotides: TGTGCCAGCAGCTCCCCGGGGAAAAACATTCAGTACTTC. Protein sequence: CASSSPGKNIQYF.

The chain is built from TRBV28 and TRBJ1-2; D possibly corresponds to TRBD1 (6 bases). The CDR3 is 13 amino acids. V was shortened by 5 bases and J by 4 bases, with 11 bases between the two germline ends. Germline loops: CDR1 MDHEN, CDR2 SYDVKM. CDR3 in amino acids: CASSLQGPYGYTF. DNA for the CDR3: TGTGCCAGCAGTCTACAGGGACCCTATGGCTACACCTTC.

This clone is medium-sized (0.01 to 0.1%). The chain uses TRBV6-4 and TRBJ2-2; D gene unclear. Germline V gene data show CDR1 as MRHNA and CDR2 as SNTAGT. Trimming shortened V by 2 bases and J by 2 bases, and 6 bases separated the two germline ends. The CDR3 is 14 residues long. The CDR3 DNA is TGTGCCAGCAGTGACGAGACTAACACCGGGGAGCTGTTTTTT. This gives the protein CASSDETNTGELFF.

The rearrangement uses TRBV5-8 and TRBJ2-2; 10 bases fit TRBD1. The germline V gene has CDR1 SGHTS and CDR2 YDEGEE. V dropped 4 bases and J dropped 5; count of bases not matched to a gene: 5. The length of the CDR3 is 15 residues. The CDR3 DNA sequence: TGTGCCAGCAGCCTGGGGACAGGGGTAACCGGGGAGCTGTTTTTT. Translation gives CASSLGTGVTGELFF. The full variable domain, its missing parts supplied by reference TRBV5-8 and TRBJ2-2, is EAGVTQSPTHLIKTRGQQATLRCSPISGHTSVYWYQQALGLGLQFLLWYDEGEERNRGNFPPRFSGRQFPNYSSELNVNALELEDSALYLCASSLGTGVTGELFFGEGSRLTVL.

The count of this clone is one. Other nucleotide sequences in the sample specify the same CDR3. The chain uses TRBV5-4 and TRBJ1-1, with D unresolved. Trimming took 0 bases from V and 1 from J, leaving 4 bases between them. Germline V CDR1 and CDR2: SGHNT, YYREEE (reference sequence). This CDR3 has 13 amino acids. For the CDR3, the DNA is TGTGCCAGCAGCTTGGAGAGGAACACTGAAGCTTTCTTT. Translated, it gives CASSLERNTEAFF.

This chain connects TRBV7-2 to TRBJ2-3, with 7 bases matching TRBD2. The V gene's germline CDR1 is SGHTA and CDR2 FQGNSA. The V and J ends lost 5 bases and 6 bases, in that order; junction bases with no gene match: 17. The CDR3 is 17 residues long. For the CDR3, the DNA is TGTGCCAGCAGCGACCAACCCCCTGGCGGGGGTGCGGATACGCAGTATTTT. This translates into CASSDQPPGGGADTQYF. The complete variable domain, with remaining parts taken from reference TRBV7-2 and TRBJ2-3, reads GAGVSQSPSNKVTEKGKDVELRCDPISGHTALYWYRQSLGQGLEFLIYFQGNSAPDKSGLPSDRFSAERTGGSVSTLTIQRTQQEDSAVYLCASSDQPPGGGADTQYFGPGTRLTVL.

This clone came up a few times. The V call is TRBV2, the J call TRBJ1-2; 8 nucleotides agree with TRBD1. From germline, CDR1 is SNHLY and CDR2 FYNNEI. J was trimmed by 2 bases and V by 4 bases; bases with no gene match: 9. The CDR3 covers 16 residues. The CDR3 region is CASSVTGVGGNYGYTF. CDR3 DNA sequence: TGTGCCAGCAGTGTGACAGGGGTGGGCGGCAACTATGGCTACACCTTC. Together with reference TRBV2 and TRBJ1-2, the CDR3 gives the full variable domain: EPEVTQTPSHQVTQMGQEVILRCVPISNHLYFYWYRQILGQKVEFLVSFYNNEISEKSEIFDDQFSVERPDGSNFTLKIRSTKLEDSAMYFCASSVTGVGGNYGYTFGSGTRLTVV.

This clone came up once. The V and J genes are TRBV7-6 and TRBJ2-5; 8 positions agree with TRBD2. Trimming at V came to 1 base and at J to 0 bases, leaving 4 bases not matched to a gene. The CDR3 loop spans 16 amino acids. CDR1 and CDR2 from the germline V gene are SGHVS and FNYEAQ. CDR3 DNA: TGTGCCAGCAGCTTAGGGTCGGGGGGGCACCAAGAGACCCAGTACTTC. It codes for CASSLGSGGHQETQYF. The full variable domain, in which reference TRBV7-6 and TRBJ2-5 provide the parts outside the CDR3, is GAGVSQSPRYKVTKRGQDVALRCDPISGHVSLYWYRQALGQGPEFLTYFNYEAQQDKSGLPNDRFSAERPEGSISTLTIQRTEQRDSAMYRCASSLGSGGHQETQYFGPGTRLLVL.